The 29 T cell receptor beta chains presented below share a single source sample, sequenced in a study of shared clonotypes between healthy human individuals. Measured with immunoSEQ multiplex PCR; TCRdb has only the in-frame clones, and not every one. In the table there are more than 400,000 clones, about 85% of which are singletons. The sample was PBMCs. Source of these receptors: a woman in her thirties or forties in good health. Some clones in this sample may be carry-over from other donors' samples.

The chain couples TRBV11-2 to TRBJ2-2; TRBD2 is a possible D gene (6 bases). CDR1 is SGHAT, CDR2 FQNNGV, per germline. The CDR3 sequence is 17 residues long. Trimming removed 5 bases at V and 2 bases at J, with 18 bases between. CDR3 sequence: CASSPRRDFVNTGELFF. CDR3 nucleotide sequence: TGTGCCAGCAGCCCCCGGAGGGACTTCGTAAACACCGGGGAGCTGTTTTTT.

The chain carries TRBV28 and TRBJ1-5, with 7 nucleotides matching TRBD1. The germline gives CDR1 MDHEN, CDR2 SYDVKM. This CDR3 has 15 amino acids. V shed 6 bases, J shed 0 bases, and the junction held 5 bases outside the gene matches. The CDR3 coding sequence is TGTGCCAGCAGAGAACAGGGGAATAGCAATCAGCCCCAGCATTTT. Its protein product is CASREQGNSNQPQHF.

This chain connects TRBV6-6 to TRBJ2-1, with a possible D match to TRBD2 (6 bases). V shed 6 bases and J shed 4 bases, with 16 bases lying between them. The CDR3 consists of 15 residues. Germline assignment: CDR1 MNHNY and CDR2 SVGAGI (reference sequence). CDR3 protein: CASRTGTQPYNEQFF. The CDR3 DNA reads as TGTGCCAGCAGGACCGGGACTCAACCTTACAATGAGCAGTTCTTC.

The rearrangement joins TRBV4-2 to TRBJ1-2, with D possibly matching TRBD1 (5 bases). The V end lost 0 bases, the J end lost 5 bases, and 10 bases lay between the germline ends. Germline CDR1 LGHNA, CDR2 YNFKEQ. The CDR3 runs 14 residues. CDR3 sequence: CASSQEGRTYGYTF. The CDR3 DNA is TGTGCCAGCAGCCAAGAGGGGCGCACGTATGGCTACACCTTC.

The chain employs TRBV11-3 and TRBJ1-1; 10 bases map to TRBD1. CDR3 length: 18 amino acids. The germline V gene has CDR1 SGHNT and CDR2 YENEEA. V was clipped by 5 bases and J by 1 base; unmatched bases: 13. The CDR3 coding sequence is TGTGCCAGCAGCCACCCCCCCCGGGACAGGGGAAAGAACACTGAAGCTTTCTTT. Encoded protein: CASSHPPRDRGKNTEAFF.

This chain links TRBV4-3 with TRBJ2-1, with 10 bases identical to TRBD2. The J segment lost 5 bases and the V segment lost 4 bases, leaving 11 bases of the junction unmatched. CDR1 is LGHNA, CDR2 YSLEER, per germline. The CDR3 covers 17 residues. CDR3 in DNA: TGCGCCAGCAGCCTCCCGAATAGCGGGAGGTGGAACAATGAGCAGTTCTTC. This encodes CASSLPNSGRWNNEQFF.

The table lists this clone with a few counts. CDR3 nucleotide sequence: TGTGCCAGTAGTTACTCGGACAGGGACGAGCAGTACTTC. Residues: CASSYSDRDEQYF. The chain couples TRBV19 to TRBJ2-7, with 8 bases identical to TRBD1. Per germline, CDR1 LNHDA and CDR2 SQIVND (reference sequence). This CDR3 is built from 13 residues. V lost 5 bases to trimming and J lost 5 bases; unmatched junction nucleotides: 5.

This clone was detected once. V gene TRBV28 combines with J gene TRBJ1-2, with unresolved D. The CDR3 contains 11 residues. Trimming took off 8 bases at V and 6 bases at J, with 10 bases between the two ends. In germline, CDR1 is MDHEN, CDR2 SYDVKM. CDR3 loop: CASYYWNGYTF. DNA of the CDR3: TGTGCCAGCTACTATTGGAATGGCTACACCTTC.

The chain recombines TRBV6-5 with TRBJ1-2, with 7 nucleotides matching TRBD1. The CDR3 is made up of 13 amino acids. The germline V gene encodes CDR1 MNHEY and CDR2 SVGAGI. The V segment lost 6 bases and the J segment 8 bases; nucleotides outside the gene matches: 9. The CDR3 protein is CASRASTGRGYTF. In DNA form, the CDR3 reads TGTGCCAGCAGAGCCTCGACAGGGAGAGGCTACACCTTC.

This chain joins TRBV28 and TRBJ2-3; a possible D gene is TRBD2 (7 bases). The CDR3 contains 13 residues. Germline V gives CDR1 MDHEN, CDR2 SYDVKM. The CDR3: CARGQATTDTQYF. DNA for the CDR3: TGTGCGCGGGGGCAGGCGACCACAGATACGCAGTATTTT.

The chain links TRBV6-1 to TRBJ2-1; TRBD2 aligns across 10 bases. Germline CDR1 reads MNHNS; CDR2 reads SASEGT. V was pared by 4 bases and J by 4 bases, with 13 bases of the junction left unmatched. The CDR3 covers 18 residues. CDR3 amino acids: CASSALAGAPPPYNEQFF. CDR3 nucleotides: TGTGCCAGCAGTGCTCTAGCGGGAGCTCCCCCCCCTTACAATGAGCAGTTCTTC.

This clone appeared a few times. The genes are TRBV4-2 and TRBJ1-1; 10 bases agree with TRBD1. The trim removed 1 base at V and 1 base at J, leaving 0 bases unmatched. Germline V CDR1 and CDR2: LGHNA, YNFKEQ. The CDR3 has 15 amino acids. Here the CDR3 reads CASSQGQGANTEAFF. The DNA of the CDR3 is TGTGCCAGCAGCCAAGGACAGGGGGCGAACACTGAAGCTTTCTTT.

CDR3 in amino acids: CASSLFRGSLTF. The DNA for the CDR3 is TGTGCCAGCAGTTTATTCCGGGGGAGTCTCACCTTC. The rearrangement joins TRBV28 to TRBJ1-2; perhaps TRBD1 as D (5 bases). The germline gives CDR1 MDHEN, CDR2 SYDVKM. Deletions cut 1 base from V and 13 bases from J, with 13 bases between. CDR3 length: 12 amino acids.

This chain uses TRBV30 with TRBJ1-3; D may be TRBD1 (6 bases). V was cut by 2 bases and J by 0 bases, with 11 bases left in between. CDR1 is GTSNPN and CDR2 is SVGIG in the germline V gene (reference sequence). CDR3 length: 15 residues. The CDR3 bases are TGTGCCTGGAGTACAGGGATGCTCTCTGGAAACACCATATATTTT. This gives the protein CAWSTGMLSGNTIYF. Full variable domain (outside the CDR3, taken from reference TRBV30 and TRBJ1-3): SQTIHQWPATLVQPVGSPLSLECTVEGTSNPNLYWYRQAAGRGLQLLFYSVGIGQISSEVPQNLSASRPQDRQFILSSKKLLLSDSGFYLCAWSTGMLSGNTIYFGEGSWLTVV.

This clone has only a few counts. The chain is built from TRBV19 and TRBJ1-5, with no clear D. From germline, CDR1 is LNHDA and CDR2 SQIVND (reference sequence). CDR3 size: 13 residues. Trimming shortened V by 6 bases and J by 0 bases, and 6 bases separated the two germline ends. In DNA form, the CDR3 reads TGTGCCAGTAGGGACCCTAGCAATCAGCCCCAGCATTTT. It yields the protein CASRDPSNQPQHF. Looking up the rest from reference TRBV19 and TRBJ1-5 gives the full variable domain: DGGITQSPKYLFRKEGQNVTLSCEQNLNHDAMYWYRQDPGQGLRLIYYSQIVNDFQKGDIAEGYSVSREKKESFPLTVTSAQKNPTAFYLCASRDPSNQPQHFGDGTRLSIL.

The chain combines TRBV5-1 with TRBJ1-4; D perhaps matches TRBD1 (6 bases). Germline V lookup: CDR1 SGHRS, CDR2 YFSETQ. There are 14 residues in the CDR3. The V and J ends lost 2 bases and 7 bases respectively, with 12 bases between them. CDR3 coding DNA: TGCGCCAGCAGCTTCGGGGGGCAGAGTGAAAAACTGTTTTTT. This translates into CASSFGGQSEKLFF.

The chain's CDR3 is CASNRLGGDYEQYF. The CDR3 nucleotides are TGTGCCAGCAATCGGTTGGGGGGTGATTACGAGCAGTACTTC. The rearrangement joins TRBV2 to TRBJ2-7; D perhaps matches TRBD2 (6 bases). Germline loops: CDR1 SNHLY, CDR2 FYNNEI. The CDR3 runs to 14 residues. V lost 7 bases and J lost 4, with 17 bases in between.

This clone was counted only a few times. Only one base separates this from a far larger clonotype, so it likely reflects a read error. Other DNA sequences of this sample code for an identical CDR3. The chain uses TRBV2 and TRBJ2-4; D might be TRBD1 or TRBD2, each matching 5 bases. Germline V gene data show CDR1 as SNHLY and CDR2 as FYNNEI. The CDR3 is 15 residues long. The CDR3 spells CASSEWPGTRNIQYF. In DNA form, the CDR3 reads TGTGCCAGCAGTGAATGGCCAGGGACGAGAAACATCCAGTACTTC. Looking up the rest from reference TRBV2 and TRBJ2-4 gives the full variable domain: EPEVTQTPSHQVTQMGQEVILRCVPISNHLYFYWYRQILGQKVEFLVSFYNNEISEKSEIFDDQFSVERPDGSNFTLKIRSTKLEDSAMYFCASSEWPGTRNIQYFGAGTRLSVL.

The J gene is TRBJ2-7, the V gene TRBV14; 8 bases are shared with TRBD1. V was pared by 4 bases and J by 6 bases, with 5 bases of the junction left unmatched. The CDR3 contains 13 residues. The germline gives CDR1 SGHDN, CDR2 FVKESK. CDR3 sequence reads: CASSRGTGREQYF. The CDR3 DNA reads TGTGCCAGCAGCCGAGGGACAGGTCGCGAGCAGTACTTC.

The CDR3, as DNA: TGTGCCAGCATTTCGTCTGGAAACACCATATATTTT. It translates to CASISSGNTIYF. The rearrangement uses TRBV28 and TRBJ1-3; D not certain. With 7 bases removed from V and 1 base from J, the gap between germline ends came to 5 bases. The CDR3 is 12 residues long. The germline V gene has CDR1 MDHEN and CDR2 SYDVKM.

The V call is TRBV7-9, the J call TRBJ1-2, with D perhaps matching TRBD1 (6 bases). V was pared by 5 bases and J by 4 bases, with 11 bases between. From germline, CDR1 is SEHNR and CDR2 FQNEAQ (reference sequence). The length of the CDR3 is 13 residues. CDR3 DNA: TGTGCCAGCAGCCTCCAGGGGACCTATGGCTACACCTTC. Translated, it gives CASSLQGTYGYTF.

The chain combines TRBV7-9 with TRBJ1-2; D not resolved. V gave up 11 bases and J gave up 2 bases, with 21 bases separating them. CDR3 length: 15 residues. Per the germline V gene, CDR1 is SEHNR and CDR2 is FQNEAQ (reference sequence). The CDR3 sequence is CAVYPPSSRNYGYTF. Here the CDR3 DNA reads TGTGCCGTATACCCCCCTTCATCCAGGAACTATGGCTACACCTTC.

The V and J genes are TRBV9 and TRBJ2-6; D tentatively fits TRBD1 or TRBD2 (5 bases each). Germline V gene data show CDR1 as SGDLS and CDR2 as YYNGEE. The CDR3 consists of 18 residues. V gave up 0 bases and J gave up 1 base, with 14 bases separating them. The CDR3: CASSVAVRGRSGANVLTF. The CDR3 DNA is TGTGCCAGCAGCGTAGCAGTGAGGGGCAGGTCTGGGGCCAACGTCCTGACTTTC.

This chain links TRBV9 with TRBJ2-2, with 7 positions matching TRBD1. The CDR3 spans 16 residues. With V trimmed by 4 bases and J by 5 bases, 11 bases remained unmatched. Germline values: CDR1 SGDLS, CDR2 YYNGEE. DNA of the CDR3: TGTGCCAGCAGCCGTAGTACAGGACAGGAGACCGGGGAGCTGTTTTTT. Its translation is CASSRSTGQETGELFF.

Remarks on this clone: This could be a read error, since a much larger clone is one nucleotide away. The genes are TRBV7-9 and TRBJ2-1; a possible D gene is TRBD2 (5 bases). Between the trimmed V and J ends, which lost 11 bases and 1 base, there was a span of 15 bases. Germline V lookup: CDR1 SEHNR, CDR2 FQNEAQ (reference sequence). The CDR3 covers 14 residues. The CDR3 protein is CAGGSFGSYNEQFF. In DNA, the CDR3 is TGTGCCGGCGGGTCGTTTGGGTCCTACAATGAGCAGTTCTTC.

Regarding this clone: This sequence is one base from a far larger clone and is likely a read error. Distinct nucleotide sequences in the sample also encode this CDR3. This chain links TRBV6-1 with TRBJ1-2; 9 positions agree with TRBD1. Germline CDR1 reads MNHNS; CDR2 reads SASEGT. The CDR3 length is 16 residues. Losses at the gene ends were 3 bases for V and 1 base for J; bases not matched to a gene: 6. CDR3 loop: CASSDPPGQGNYGYTF. As DNA, the CDR3 is TGTGCCAGCAGTGATCCACCGGGACAGGGTAACTATGGCTACACCTTC.

Comments on this clone: This likely traces to a read error, being one base from a far larger clone. Here the CDR3 omits its conserved ending phenylalanine or tryptophan, so a read error is the likely source. CDR3 in DNA: TGTGCCAGCAGGGCAGGGGGTCGCTATGGCTACACCTCC. As protein: CASRAGGRYGYTS. The genes are TRBV25-1 and TRBJ1-2, with 7 bases matching TRBD1. The CDR3 length is 13 residues. CDR1 and CDR2 from the germline V gene are MGHDK and SYGVNS. The V segment lost 6 bases and the J segment 4 bases; nucleotides outside the gene matches: 5.

The rearrangement joins TRBV14 to TRBJ1-2; D is unresolved. Trimming shortened V by 5 bases and J by 5 bases, and 12 bases separated the two germline ends. Per the germline V gene, CDR1 is SGHDN and CDR2 is FVKESK. The CDR3 spans 13 residues. Written as DNA, the CDR3 is TGTGCCAGCAGCAAGGGAAACCGGTATGGCTACACCTTC. Amino acids: CASSKGNRYGYTF.

This clone was observed at least ten times. Other DNA sequences of this sample code for an identical CDR3. This sequence joins TRBV5-8 and TRBJ2-3; 9 bases agree with TRBD1. In germline, CDR1 is SGHTS, CDR2 YDEGEE. The CDR3 contains 17 residues. J gave up 2 bases and V 4 bases, and 11 bases lay outside the gene matches. The CDR3 spells CASSNQGTGPITDTQYF. For the CDR3, the DNA is TGTGCCAGCAGCAACCAAGGGACAGGGCCAATCACAGATACGCAGTATTTT.